The sequence of this T cell receptor (beta chain) was determined in a study of cytomegalovirus exposure and HLA in healthy donors. The CDR3 consists of 15 residues. V was cut by 0 bases and J by 5 bases, with 15 bases left in between. The germline CDR1 and CDR2 sequences are SGDLS and YYNGEE. It was with 60 Vbeta and 13 Jbeta primers that the PCR ran. The repertoire was sequenced with immunoSEQ multiplex PCR; TCRdb's copy has only in-frame clones and lacks some. The sample carries about 180,000 clones, over 65% recorded once. This clonotype was obtained from a man between 18 and 29 years old in good health and CMV-seronegative. J is TRBJ2-7 and V is TRBV9; D remains ambiguous. Sequenced material: PBMCs. The CDR3 bases are TGTGCCAGCAGCGTAGGGAGCTCCTCTCACGACGAGCAGTACTTC. It encodes CASSVGSSSHDEQYF.